This paragraph covers one TCR beta chain sequence. This sample was taken from a study of control samples from healthy donors and cancer patients. Produced via immunoSEQ multiplex PCR; TCRdb's table is partial and in-frame only. The data contain tens of thousands of clones, around 87% of them singletons. Trimming stripped 0 bases from V and 0 bases from J, with 0 bases between. Per the germline V gene, CDR1 is SGHAT and CDR2 is FQNNGV. This CDR3 contains 13 residues. V gene TRBV11-2 combines with J gene TRBJ1-5; no definite D call. The clonotype comes from a woman aged 50 to 60 with head and neck cancer. The material sequenced was PBMCs. DNA of the CDR3: TGTGCCAGCAGCTTAGATAGCAATCAGCCCCAGCATTTT. As protein: CASSLDSNQPQHF.